These T cell receptor beta chains were read from a single sample in a study of cytomegalovirus exposure and HLA in healthy donors. Method: immunoSEQ multiplex PCR; TCRdb's copy keeps in-frame clones and lacks some. The table includes about 98,000 clones, around 88% detected once. Sequenced: PBMCs. These receptors were taken from a woman in her 30s in good health and CMV-seronegative. CDR3s include the opening cysteine and the closing phenylalanine or tryptophan. Each record gives: V gene, J gene, clone size, D gene, CDR3 protein, CDR3 DNA. The D gene is left open where the match is weak. The size of a clone is reported for some rows only, either as once, few or many, or as a class for expanded clones.

v_call: TRBV11-2
j_call: TRBJ2-5
clone_size: once
d_call: TRBD2
cdr3_aa: CASSSGTSGGNWGETQYF
cdr3_nt: TGTGCCAGCAGCTCGGGGACTAGCGGGGGGAACTGGGGAGAGACCCAGTACTTC

v_call: TRBV5-1
j_call: TRBJ1-6
clone_size: -
d_call: TRBD1
cdr3_aa: CASSWGQLLPDSPLHF
cdr3_nt: TGCGCCAGCAGCTGGGGACAGCTTCTACCGGATTCACCCCTCCACTTT

v_call: TRBV6-6
j_call: TRBJ1-5
clone_size: -
d_call: -
cdr3_aa: CASSRVVNQPQHF
cdr3_nt: TGTGCCAGCTCCAGGGTGGTCAATCAGCCCCAGCATTTT

v_call: TRBV7-6
j_call: TRBJ2-7
clone_size: -
d_call: -
cdr3_aa: CASSLGRGQGYEQYF
cdr3_nt: TGTGCCAGCAGCTTAGGGAGAGGGCAAGGCTACGAGCAGTACTTC

v_call: TRBV4-1
j_call: TRBJ2-3
clone_size: once
d_call: -
cdr3_aa: CASSHPSRSGSRTDTQYF
cdr3_nt: TGCGCCAGCAGCCATCCCTCCCGTAGCGGCAGCCGGACAGATACGCAGTATTTT

v_call: TRBV6-1
j_call: TRBJ1-1
clone_size: -
d_call: -
cdr3_aa: CASSPRWGTEAFF
cdr3_nt: TGTGCCAGCAGCCCCCGGTGGGGGACAGAAGCTTTCTTT

v_call: TRBV7-9
j_call: TRBJ2-7
clone_size: -
d_call: TRBD1
cdr3_aa: CASSLIPGPGQGNEQYF
cdr3_nt: TGTGCCAGCAGCTTAATCCCCGGGCCGGGACAGGGTAACGAGCAGTACTTC

v_call: TRBV5-6
j_call: TRBJ2-3
clone_size: -
d_call: -
cdr3_aa: CASSGQGRNTQYF
cdr3_nt: TGTGCCTCCTCGGGCCAGGGAAGAAATACGCAGTATTTT

v_call: TRBV27
j_call: TRBJ2-7
clone_size: -
d_call: -
cdr3_aa: CASWRGDEQYF
cdr3_nt: TGTGCCAGCTGGCGGGGAGACGAGCAGTACTTC

v_call: TRBV5-1
j_call: TRBJ2-1
clone_size: -
d_call: TRBD2
cdr3_aa: CASSFGWEGDEQFF
cdr3_nt: TGCGCCAGCAGCTTTGGGTGGGAGGGAGATGAGCAGTTCTTC

v_call: TRBV19
j_call: TRBJ2-4
clone_size: -
d_call: TRBD2
cdr3_aa: CASSRAGGGNIQYF
cdr3_nt: TGTGCCAGTAGTAGAGCGGGAGGGGGTAACATTCAGTACTTC

v_call: TRBV7-3
j_call: TRBJ2-2
clone_size: -
d_call: -
cdr3_aa: CASSLKRSTGELFF
cdr3_nt: TGTGCCAGCAGCTTAAAGCGGTCCACCGGGGAGCTGTTTTTT

v_call: TRBV7-9
j_call: TRBJ2-7
clone_size: few
d_call: -
cdr3_aa: CASSLDRPYEQYF
cdr3_nt: TGTGCCAGCAGCTTGGACAGACCCTACGAGCAGTACTTC

v_call: TRBV27
j_call: TRBJ2-7
clone_size: -
d_call: TRBD2
cdr3_aa: CASGRDSYEQYF
cdr3_nt: TGTGCCAGCGGGAGGGACTCCTACGAGCAGTACTTC

v_call: TRBV27
j_call: TRBJ2-7
clone_size: -
d_call: TRBD1
cdr3_aa: CASSRQGRGEQYF
cdr3_nt: TGTGCCAGTTCCCGACAGGGCAGGGGCGAGCAGTACTTC

v_call: TRBV27
j_call: TRBJ2-3
clone_size: -
d_call: -
cdr3_aa: CASSLWTTPSTDTQYF
cdr3_nt: TGTGCCAGCAGTCTCTGGACTACTCCTAGCACAGATACGCAGTATTTT

v_call: TRBV2
j_call: TRBJ2-7
clone_size: -
d_call: -
cdr3_aa: CASTRAPPGISSYEQYF
cdr3_nt: TGTGCCAGCACCCGGGCCCCCCCAGGGATTAGTTCCTACGAGCAGTACTTC

v_call: TRBV13
j_call: TRBJ1-1
clone_size: -
d_call: -
cdr3_aa: CASRRRVGKTEAFF
cdr3_nt: TGTGCCAGCAGACGTCGGGTTGGAAAGACTGAAGCTTTCTTT

v_call: TRBV27
j_call: TRBJ2-7
clone_size: -
d_call: TRBD2
cdr3_aa: CASSFRLAEGFEQYF
cdr3_nt: TGTGCCAGCAGTTTCCGACTAGCGGAGGGTTTCGAGCAGTACTTC

v_call: TRBV2
j_call: TRBJ2-2
clone_size: -
d_call: TRBD1
cdr3_aa: CASTRTGTGELFF
cdr3_nt: TGTGCCAGCACCCGGACAGGGACCGGGGAGCTGTTTTTT

v_call: TRBV7-7
j_call: TRBJ2-1
clone_size: -
d_call: -
cdr3_aa: CASSPIEVSYNEQFF
cdr3_nt: TGTGCCAGCAGCCCCATCGAGGTCTCCTACAATGAGCAGTTCTTC

v_call: TRBV7-5
j_call: TRBJ1-2
clone_size: -
d_call: -
cdr3_aa: CVRIRGHGYTF
cdr3_nt: TGTGTCAGGATCAGGGGGCACGGCTACACCTTC

v_call: TRBV5-6
j_call: TRBJ2-5
clone_size: -
d_call: -
cdr3_aa: CASSLILRASSETQYF
cdr3_nt: TGTGCCAGCAGCCTCATCCTGAGGGCCTCCTCAGAGACCCAGTACTTC

v_call: TRBV25-1
j_call: TRBJ2-1
clone_size: once
d_call: TRBD2
cdr3_aa: CASSEGQTSASYNEQFF
cdr3_nt: TGTGCCAGCAGTGAAGGACAGACTAGCGCATCCTACAATGAGCAGTTCTTC

v_call: TRBV2
j_call: TRBJ2-4
clone_size: -
d_call: TRBD2
cdr3_aa: CASRRGLAGGILNIQYF
cdr3_nt: TGTGCCAGCAGGAGGGGACTAGCGGGAGGGATATTAAACATTCAGTACTTC

v_call: TRBV5-4
j_call: TRBJ2-1
clone_size: few
d_call: TRBD2
cdr3_aa: CASSRSGRAEYNEQFF
cdr3_nt: TGTGCCAGCAGCCGTAGCGGGAGGGCCGAGTACAATGAGCAGTTCTTC

v_call: TRBV4-1
j_call: TRBJ2-7
clone_size: -
d_call: -
cdr3_aa: CASSQSGVSYEQYF
cdr3_nt: TGCGCCAGCAGCCAGTCAGGGGTGTCCTACGAGCAGTACTTC

v_call: TRBV2
j_call: TRBJ2-2
clone_size: -
d_call: -
cdr3_aa: CASSSSGGGYNTGELFF
cdr3_nt: TGTGCCAGCAGCTCAAGCGGCGGGGGCTATAACACCGGGGAGCTGTTTTTT

v_call: TRBV15
j_call: TRBJ2-1
clone_size: few
d_call: TRBD1
cdr3_aa: CATSRGGDRGKRNEQFF
cdr3_nt: TGTGCCACCAGCAGAGGAGGGGACAGGGGCAAGAGGAATGAGCAGTTCTTC

v_call: TRBV9
j_call: TRBJ2-1
clone_size: once
d_call: -
cdr3_aa: CASSVASGGYNEQFF
cdr3_nt: TGTGCCAGCAGCGTAGCCTCCGGCGGTTACAATGAGCAGTTCTTC

v_call: TRBV5-1
j_call: TRBJ1-1
clone_size: few
d_call: TRBD1
cdr3_aa: CASSSTGGSARTEAFF
cdr3_nt: TGCGCCAGCAGTTCTACAGGGGGGAGCGCGAGAACTGAAGCTTTCTTT

v_call: TRBV19
j_call: TRBJ2-1
clone_size: -
d_call: TRBD2
cdr3_aa: CASSVVLAGFNNEQFF
cdr3_nt: TGTGCCAGTAGTGTTGTTCTAGCGGGATTTAACAATGAGCAGTTCTTC

v_call: TRBV5-1
j_call: TRBJ1-1
clone_size: -
d_call: -
cdr3_aa: CASSFSDTRPNTEAFF
cdr3_nt: TGCGCCAGCAGCTTTTCAGACACTAGGCCGAACACTGAAGCTTTCTTT

v_call: TRBV11-3
j_call: TRBJ2-1
clone_size: -
d_call: TRBD1
cdr3_aa: CASSLSGTGFNEQFF
cdr3_nt: TGTGCCAGCAGCTTATCTGGGACAGGGTTTAATGAGCAGTTCTTC

v_call: TRBV7-9
j_call: TRBJ2-2
clone_size: -
d_call: TRBD2
cdr3_aa: CASSTAGTITGELFF
cdr3_nt: TGTGCCAGCAGCACAGCCGGGACTATCACCGGGGAGCTGTTTTTT

v_call: TRBV27
j_call: TRBJ2-3
clone_size: -
d_call: -
cdr3_aa: CASSLSAADTQYF
cdr3_nt: TGTGCCAGCAGTTTATCCGCAGCAGATACGCAGTATTTT

v_call: TRBV4-2
j_call: TRBJ2-7
clone_size: -
d_call: -
cdr3_aa: CASSQNFPYEQYF
cdr3_nt: TGTGCCAGCAGCCAAAACTTCCCCTACGAGCAGTACTTC

v_call: TRBV7-4
j_call: TRBJ2-7
clone_size: -
d_call: TRBD1
cdr3_aa: CASSLWTGMTHEQYF
cdr3_nt: TGTGCCAGCAGTCTCTGGACAGGGATGACCCACGAGCAGTACTTC

v_call: TRBV4-1
j_call: TRBJ2-7
clone_size: -
d_call: -
cdr3_aa: CASSQTRDLPYEQYF
cdr3_nt: TGCGCCAGCAGCCAAACCCGGGACTTACCATACGAGCAGTACTTC

v_call: TRBV7-2
j_call: TRBJ2-7
clone_size: -
d_call: -
cdr3_aa: CASSSAGDSYEQYF
cdr3_nt: TGTGCCAGCAGCTCGGCAGGTGATTCCTACGAGCAGTACTTC

v_call: TRBV28
j_call: TRBJ2-7
clone_size: -
d_call: -
cdr3_aa: CASSSEYRSEQYF
cdr3_nt: TGTGCCAGCAGTTCTGAGTACCGGAGCGAGCAGTACTTC

v_call: TRBV5-5
j_call: TRBJ2-2
clone_size: -
d_call: -
cdr3_aa: CASSMRNTGELFF
cdr3_nt: TGTGCCAGCAGCATGCGCAACACCGGGGAGCTGTTTTTT

v_call: TRBV4-1
j_call: TRBJ2-1
clone_size: -
d_call: TRBD2
cdr3_aa: CASSKDAGVTYNEQFF
cdr3_nt: TGCGCCAGCAGCAAAGACGCGGGAGTCACCTACAATGAGCAGTTCTTC

v_call: TRBV6-5
j_call: TRBJ2-1
clone_size: -
d_call: TRBD1
cdr3_aa: CASSFLDRGSYNEQFF
cdr3_nt: TGTGCCAGCAGTTTCCTGGACAGGGGATCCTACAATGAGCAGTTCTTC

v_call: TRBV25-1
j_call: TRBJ2-3
clone_size: -
d_call: TRBD1
cdr3_aa: CASSDPTPGGKVGTQYF
cdr3_nt: TGTGCCAGCAGTGACCCTACCCCAGGGGGCAAAGTGGGTACGCAGTATTTT

v_call: TRBV30
j_call: TRBJ2-3
clone_size: -
d_call: TRBD2
cdr3_aa: CASAGRKDTQYF
cdr3_nt: TGTGCCTCAGCGGGACGGAAAGATACGCAGTATTTT

v_call: TRBV11-2
j_call: TRBJ2-1
clone_size: -
d_call: -
cdr3_aa: CASSFSGIWGNEQFF
cdr3_nt: TGTGCCAGCAGCTTCTCGGGGATCTGGGGCAATGAGCAGTTCTTC

v_call: TRBV7-9
j_call: TRBJ2-7
clone_size: -
d_call: TRBD1
cdr3_aa: CASSPSGQGANEQYF
cdr3_nt: TGTGCCAGCAGCCCGTCGGGACAGGGGGCCAACGAGCAGTACTTC

v_call: TRBV5-6
j_call: TRBJ2-5
clone_size: -
d_call: -
cdr3_aa: CASSLTRAETQYF
cdr3_nt: TGTGCCAGCAGCTTGACCAGGGCGGAGACCCAGTACTTC

v_call: TRBV5-5
j_call: TRBJ1-1
clone_size: -
d_call: -
cdr3_aa: CASNKKRDPLLAEAFF
cdr3_nt: TGTGCCAGCAACAAAAAGCGGGACCCCTTGTTAGCAGAAGCTTTCTTT

v_call: TRBV19
j_call: TRBJ1-2
clone_size: -
d_call: -
cdr3_aa: CASTRGASYGYTF
cdr3_nt: TGTGCCAGTACCCGAGGAGCCAGCTATGGCTACACCTTC

v_call: TRBV19
j_call: TRBJ2-3
clone_size: -
d_call: TRBD1
cdr3_aa: CASSYGTGPDTQYF
cdr3_nt: TGTGCCAGTAGTTACGGGACAGGGCCAGATACGCAGTATTTT

v_call: TRBV7-8
j_call: TRBJ1-3
clone_size: -
d_call: -
cdr3_aa: CASSFRRTASSGNTIYF
cdr3_nt: TGTGCCAGCAGCTTCAGACGGACAGCCTCCTCTGGAAACACCATATATTTT

v_call: TRBV14
j_call: TRBJ2-7
clone_size: -
d_call: -
cdr3_aa: CASSLVRGHEQYF
cdr3_nt: TGTGCCAGCAGCCTTGTTAGGGGCCACGAGCAGTACTTC

v_call: TRBV7-9
j_call: TRBJ2-7
clone_size: -
d_call: -
cdr3_aa: CASMRGGEGLAYEQYF
cdr3_nt: TGTGCCAGCATGCGCGGGGGCGAGGGCCTTGCTTACGAGCAGTACTTC

v_call: TRBV12-5
j_call: TRBJ2-1
clone_size: -
d_call: TRBD2
cdr3_aa: CASGFLAGGAYNEQFF
cdr3_nt: TGTGCTAGTGGTTTCTTAGCGGGGGGGGCCTACAATGAGCAGTTCTTC